This T cell receptor beta chain came from a study of tumor-infiltrating lymphocytes in primary liver carcinoma. Study overall: Patients of both sexes were 30 to 69 years old.

Germline DNA was also extracted, and blood RNA was taken from unsorted whole blood. The V and J ends lost 4 bases and 2 bases, in that order; junction bases with no gene match: 10. Germline CDR1 SEHNR, CDR2 FQNEAQ (reference sequence). CDR3 size: 16 residues. Starting material of 400 to 600 ng total RNA yielded TCR beta cDNA via a constant-region primer. Three nested multiplex PCR rounds of slightly modified ARM-PCR generated TCR beta libraries. Forward primers for TRBV1-TRBV30 and a C-beta reverse primer served the first two PCR rounds, at about 10 cycles each. From the multiplex PCR reads, TCRdb called clonotypes with MiXCR, one entry per CDR3 protein. The profile covers approximately 330,000 distinct CDR3 sequences, with 65% appearing a single time and about 6.3% taken by the ten largest.

The chain couples TRBV7-9 to TRBJ2-5, with 7 positions matching TRBD2. The specimen sequenced was peripheral blood. The sequence was obtained from a man aged 35 to 55 with primary liver carcinoma and hepatitis B virus infection. The CDR3 sequence is CASSSIRLALQETQYF. CDR3 DNA: TGTGCCAGCAGCTCTATTAGACTAGCCCTACAAGAGACCCAGTACTTC.